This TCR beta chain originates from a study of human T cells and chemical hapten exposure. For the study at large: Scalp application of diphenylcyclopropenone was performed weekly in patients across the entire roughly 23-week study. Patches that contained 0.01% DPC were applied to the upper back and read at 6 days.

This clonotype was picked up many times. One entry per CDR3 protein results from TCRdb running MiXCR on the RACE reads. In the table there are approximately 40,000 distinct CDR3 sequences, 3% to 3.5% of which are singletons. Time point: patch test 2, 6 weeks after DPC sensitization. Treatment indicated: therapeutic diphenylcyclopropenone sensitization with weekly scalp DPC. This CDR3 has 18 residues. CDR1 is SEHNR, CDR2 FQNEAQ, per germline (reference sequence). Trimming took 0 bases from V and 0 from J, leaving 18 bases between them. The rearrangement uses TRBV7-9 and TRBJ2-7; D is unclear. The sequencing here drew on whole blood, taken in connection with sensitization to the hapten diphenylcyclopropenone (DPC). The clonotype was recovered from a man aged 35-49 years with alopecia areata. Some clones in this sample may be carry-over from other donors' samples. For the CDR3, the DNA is TGTGCCAGCAGCTTAGCGGAAGGTGTCGAGAGGAGCTCCTACGAGCAGTACTTC. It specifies CASSLAEGVERSSYEQYF. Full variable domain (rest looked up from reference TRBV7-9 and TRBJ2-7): DTGVSQNPRHKITKRGQNVTFRCDPISEHNRLYWYRQTLGQGPEFLTYFQNEAQLEKSRLLSDRFSAERPKGSFSTLEIQRTEQGDSAMYLCASSLAEGVERSSYEQYFGPGTRLTVT.